This entry lists 14 T cell receptor beta chains sequenced from one sample in a study of blood T cell repertoires in COVID-19. Some clones are missing from TCRdb's copy, which holds only in-frame ones; the method was immunoSEQ multiplex PCR. The table records about 200,000 clones, roughly 85% of them present only once. The sequencing input was PBMCs or T cells enriched from blood (not recorded which). Every receptor here comes from a woman aged 40 to 55 with acute COVID-19.

V usage is TRBV28 and J usage is TRBJ1-2; D gene ambiguous. The CDR3 extends over 15 amino acids. Trimming removed 5 bases from V and 2 bases from J, with 15 bases in between. Germline V CDR1 and CDR2: MDHEN, SYDVKM. This CDR3 reads CASSDPREPNYGYTF. Here the CDR3 DNA reads TGTGCCAGCAGTGACCCTCGGGAACCAAACTATGGCTACACCTTC.

The chain carries TRBV3-1 (or the pseudogene TRBV3-2) and TRBJ1-2; 7 positions agree with TRBD1. Germline loops: CDR1 LGHDT, CDR2 YNNKEL (reference sequence). CDR3 length: 15 residues. With 4 bases clipped from V and 4 bases from J, the junction kept 9 bases outside the gene matches. The CDR3 DNA sequence: TGTGCCAGCAGCCGAGAAGGACAGGTCCTCTATGGCTACACCTTC. It codes for CASSREGQVLYGYTF.

The chain has TRBV3-1 (or the pseudogene TRBV3-2) and TRBJ2-1, with TRBD2 identical over 13 bases. Germline V lookup: CDR1 LGHDT, CDR2 YNNKEL (reference sequence). The CDR3 covers 17 residues. J was trimmed by 3 bases and V by 4 bases; bases with no gene match: 6. CDR3 nucleotide sequence: TGTGCCAGCAGCCTTGGACTAGCGGGAGCAGGCTACAATGAGCAGTTCTTC. Residues: CASSLGLAGAGYNEQFF.

V gene TRBV29-1 combines with J gene TRBJ2-1; 9 nucleotides agree with TRBD2. The V segment lost 3 bases and the J segment 8 bases; nucleotides outside the gene matches: 14. The CDR3 consists of 16 residues. From germline, CDR1 is SQVTM and CDR2 ANQGSEA. This chain's CDR3 is CSVDIQREATADEQFF. The CDR3, as DNA: TGCAGCGTTGATATCCAGCGGGAGGCCACCGCGGATGAGCAGTTCTTC.

The chain uses TRBV18 and TRBJ1-1; no reliable D call. CDR3 length equals 15 residues. V was pared by 3 bases and J by 4 bases, with 15 bases between. In germline, CDR1 is KGHSH, CDR2 LQKENI. In DNA form, the CDR3 reads TGTGCCAGCTCACCTTGGGAGGGTGCGGCCACTGAAGCTTTCTTT. Amino acid sequence: CASSPWEGAATEAFF. Full variable domain (outside the CDR3, taken from reference TRBV18 and TRBJ1-1): NAGVMQNPRHLVRRRGQEARLRCSPMKGHSHVYWYRQLPEEGLKFMVYLQKENIIDESGMPKERFSAEFPKEGPSILRIQQVVRGDSAAYFCASSPWEGAATEAFFGQGTRLTVV.

The genes are TRBV28 and TRBJ1-5; D is unresolved. The CDR3 is 12 residues long. Trimming took off 5 bases at V and 3 bases at J, with 5 bases between the two ends. Per germline, CDR1 MDHEN and CDR2 SYDVKM. The CDR3 reads CASSTNNQPQHF. CDR3 nucleotides: TGTGCCAGCAGTACTAACAATCAGCCCCAGCATTTT.

The genes are TRBV6-4 and TRBJ1-1, with unresolved D. Germline-derived CDR1 and CDR2 are MRHNA and SNTAGT. CDR3 length: 14 residues. Trimming stripped 7 bases from V and 1 base from J, with 13 bases between. Here the CDR3 reads CASTERAGNTEAFF. The CDR3 nucleotides are TGTGCCAGCACTGAGAGGGCAGGGAACACTGAAGCTTTCTTT.

The chain links TRBV19 to TRBJ2-1; TRBD1 might be the D (5 bases). This CDR3 spans 15 amino acids. The germline V gene has CDR1 LNHDA and CDR2 SQIVND (reference sequence). Trimming took 3 bases from V and 4 from J, leaving 13 bases between them. The CDR3: CASSIPWGPYNEQFF. For the CDR3, the DNA is TGTGCCAGTAGTATCCCATGGGGCCCATACAATGAGCAGTTCTTC.

The rearrangement links TRBV6-5 to TRBJ2-7; 7 bases are shared with TRBD2. Germline CDR1 is MNHEY and CDR2 is SVGAGI. V dropped 2 bases and J dropped 3; count of bases not matched to a gene: 7. The CDR3 loop spans 15 amino acids. This CDR3 reads CASSYRASGSYEQYF. The CDR3 nucleotides read TGTGCCAGCAGTTACAGGGCTAGCGGAAGCTACGAGCAGTACTTC.

The chain recombines TRBV27 with TRBJ1-2; TRBD1 aligns across 7 bases. From germline, CDR1 is MNHEY and CDR2 SMNVEV (reference sequence). The CDR3 has 15 amino acids. J lost 5 bases, V lost 8 bases, and 14 bases had no gene match. The CDR3 coding sequence is TGTGCCAGCGGGTTTAACAGGGGCAGAGGTTATGGCTACACCTTC. This encodes CASGFNRGRGYGYTF.

This chain links TRBV15 with TRBJ1-2; 9 bases are shared with TRBD1. Germline CDR1 and CDR2: LNHNV and YYDKDF (reference sequence). The ends lost 7 bases at V and 6 bases at J; junction bases unmatched: 15. CDR3 size: 16 residues. The CDR3 nucleotides are TGTGCCACCACCCCGGGACAGGGACACCTTCGGGATGGCTACACCTTC. As protein: CATTPGQGHLRDGYTF.

This sequence joins TRBV25-1 and TRBJ2-1, with D hard to call. The CDR3 is made up of 12 amino acids. V was shortened by 3 bases and J by 4 bases, with 4 bases between the two germline ends. Germline values: CDR1 MGHDK, CDR2 SYGVNS. CDR3 sequence (DNA): TGTGCCAGCAGTGAGACATACAATGAGCAGTTCTTC. Translating gives CASSETYNEQFF.

V is TRBV15 and J is TRBJ2-3; 7 bases are shared with TRBD2. CDR3 length: 16 residues. From germline, CDR1 is LNHNV and CDR2 YYDKDF (reference sequence). The trim removed 1 base at V and 0 bases at J, leaving 4 bases unmatched. The CDR3 nucleotides are TGTGCCACCAGCAGAGCGGGAGGCCATAGCACAGATACGCAGTATTTT. Encoded protein: CATSRAGGHSTDTQYF.

The J gene is TRBJ1-1, the V gene TRBV7-5. TRBV7-5 is given as a pseudogene. This CDR3 region has 14 residues. In nucleotides, the CDR3 is TGTGTCAGAAGCTTATCCCCTAGGAGGACTGAAGCTTTCTTT. Protein: CVRSLSPRRTEAFF.